The entry below describes one T cell receptor beta chain. These data originate in a study of blood T cell repertoires in COVID-19. Study overall: Whether acute or convalescent, the COVID-19 samples came from the United States, Italy and Spain.

The germline V gene encodes CDR1 LNHDA and CDR2 SQIVND (reference sequence). CDR3 length: 14 amino acids. Trimming removed 4 bases from V and 0 bases from J, with 7 bases in between. Authors' data handling: Researchers report that nucleated cell counts were estimated from reference gene primer amplification. Generated by immunoSEQ multiplex PCR, the TCRdb table keeps only in-frame clones and is missing some. V, J and clone size derive from that table, while D and trimming were established from the DNA sequence. The table records approximately 60,000 clones, under 90% of them present only once. Specimen: peripheral blood. The receptor comes from a man aged 50 to 59 with active COVID-19. The chain joins TRBV19 to TRBJ2-4; D is undetermined. CDR3 region: CASSTVIAKNIQYF. The DNA for the CDR3 is TGTGCCAGTAGTACCGTAATAGCCAAAAACATTCAGTACTTC.